What follows describes a single T cell receptor beta chain. Its antigen is still unknown. The CDR3 runs 13 residues. The germline V and J ends were trimmed by 11 bases and 8 bases, with 18 bases remaining between them. Preparation of TCR beta libraries was done by quantitative 5'-RACE with molecular barcodes. TCRdb recomputed calls from the 5' RACE reads with MiXCR, one row per CDR3 protein. Of about 340,000 distinct CDR3 sequences in the sample, roughly 14% were seen once. This sample was taken from a study of CD8 T cells in ankylosing spondylitis. Study findings and constraints: Reactive arthritis synovial fluid and blood previously showed some of these motif variants. Typical of ankylosing spondylitis blood, it appeared, was a TCR beta motif of eight highly homologous variants.

The rearrangement uses TRBV12-3 or TRBV12-4 and TRBJ1-4; TRBD1 is a possible D gene (5 bases). Sequencing input: blood, either unsorted or a sorted T cell fraction (not recorded which). The source is a male donor with ankylosing spondylitis or in good health (not recorded which). The CDR3 nucleotides read TGTGCCTCCGGGAGGGGCAGGAGCGAAAAACTGTTTTTT. Translating gives CASGRGRSEKLFF.